These 8 T cell receptor beta chains came from one sample sequenced in a study of T cell responses to AZD1222 COVID-19 vaccine. Measured with immunoSEQ multiplex PCR; TCRdb has only the in-frame clones, and not every one. The data show more than 150,000 clones, with approximately 92% seen just once and roughly 10% held by the top ten. The sample here was peripheral blood, taken on day 0 of AZD1222 vaccination. These receptors all come from an adult in good health.

V is TRBV25-1 and J is TRBJ2-1, with D uncertain. V gave up 4 bases and J gave up 1 base, with 5 bases separating them. Germline CDR1 is MGHDK and CDR2 is SYGVNS. This CDR3 has 13 amino acids. DNA for the CDR3: TGTGCCAGCAGTGTAGGTTCCTACAATGAGCAGTTCTTC. It translates to CASSVGSYNEQFF.

V and J are TRBV2 and TRBJ2-2; no firm D call. Trimming removed 6 bases at V and 6 bases at J, with 8 bases between. The length of the CDR3 is 12 residues. Looked up from germline, CDR1 is SNHLY and CDR2 is FYNNEI. The CDR3 here is CASRVYSGELFF. In nucleotides, the CDR3 is TGTGCCAGCAGGGTCTACTCCGGGGAGCTGTTTTTT.

V usage is TRBV4-2 and J usage is TRBJ1-5, with D possibly being TRBD1 (6 bases). Trimming shortened V by 0 bases and J by 1 base, and 10 bases separated the two germline ends. Germline V gene lookup returns CDR1 LGHNA and CDR2 YNFKEQ. The length of the CDR3 is 16 residues. The DNA for the CDR3 is TGTGCCAGCAGCCAAGATGGGGGCAGGAGCAATCAGCCCCAGCATTTT. Its protein product is CASSQDGGRSNQPQHF.

This sequence joins TRBV11-2 and TRBJ2-2; D gene unclear. CDR1 SGHAT and CDR2 FQNNGV come from the germline V gene. Trimming cost V 0 bases and J 4 bases, with 9 bases left between them. The CDR3 totals 15 residues. Here the CDR3 DNA reads TGTGCCAGCAGCTTAGAGGTTAGCTTCACCGGGGAGCTGTTTTTT. Translated: CASSLEVSFTGELFF.

The V and J genes are TRBV6-6 and TRBJ1-1; D gene ambiguous. The CDR3 totals 11 residues. The V end was cut by 6 bases, the J end by 4 bases, with 6 bases between. Per germline, CDR1 MNHNY and CDR2 SVGAGI (reference sequence). CDR3 sequence (DNA): TGTGCCAGCAGGACTCGCACTGAAGCTTTCTTT. Its translation: CASRTRTEAFF.

This chain's CDR3 is CASSLRLAGGTDTQYF. The CDR3 nucleotides are TGTGCCAGCAGCTTGCGCCTAGCGGGAGGCACAGATACGCAGTATTTT. J is TRBJ2-3 and V is TRBV5-4, with TRBD2 matching over 10 bases. Germline V gives CDR1 SGHNT, CDR2 YYREEE (reference sequence). The CDR3 totals 16 residues. V lost 1 base to trimming and J lost 1 base; unmatched junction nucleotides: 3.

DNA of the CDR3: TGCGCCAGCACCCCCGGGGGCTCTGGAAACACCATATATTTT. Translation gives CASTPGGSGNTIYF. The V gene is TRBV5-1, the J gene TRBJ1-3; TRBD1 is a possible D gene (5 bases). The ends were cut back, 6 bases at V and 0 bases at J, with 10 bases in the middle. Germline CDR1 reads SGHRS; CDR2 reads YFSETQ. The CDR3 length is 14 residues.

V gene TRBV6-6 combines with J gene TRBJ2-1, with 7 nucleotides matching TRBD2. This CDR3 spans 15 amino acids. J gave up 4 bases and V 5 bases, and 8 bases lay outside the gene matches. Germline CDR1 is MNHNY and CDR2 is SVGAGI (reference sequence). The CDR3 is CASSLPPSGYNEQFF. The CDR3 bases are TGTGCCAGCAGTCTCCCCCCTAGCGGATACAATGAGCAGTTCTTC.